The subject of this entry is one T cell receptor (beta chain). Its antigen is not identified. Per the original data handling: Filtering differed since immunoSEQ provided only junctions, with no quality scores. Clones were read by immunoSEQ multiplex PCR, and TCRdb kept only the in-frame ones, dropping some. The V and J calls and clone size were taken over from that table, and D and trimming were inferred from the DNA. The sample consists of roughly 2.2 million clones, approximately 95% of them appearing once. CDR3 length: 14 amino acids. The germline V gene has CDR1 GTSNPN and CDR2 SVGIG (reference sequence). Trimming pared 1 base from V and 0 bases from J, leaving 6 bases between. The data derive from a study of shared clonotypes between healthy human individuals. The study, taken as a whole, reports: Across subsets, estimated richness was generally greater for naive than for memory populations.

Free of recent acute infections or vaccinations, the donors were healthy HIV-negative adults. The material sequenced was naive CD4+ T cells from PBMCs. The subset denotes: CD45RA+ positively selected. The TCR comes from a man aged 18 to 30 in good health. Some clones in this sample may be carry-over from other donors' samples. The chain carries TRBV30 and TRBJ2-2; possibly TRBD1 for D (6 bases). The CDR3 DNA reads as TGTGCCTGGAGTGGGACAGCGAACACCGGGGAGCTGTTTTTT. This encodes CAWSGTANTGELFF.